This is a list of T cell receptor beta chains from one sample in a study of T cell responses to AZD1222 COVID-19 vaccine. Libraries were prepared by immunoSEQ multiplex PCR; TCRdb keeps only in-frame clonotypes and omits some of them. The data show 110,000 to 150,000 clones, with roughly 91% seen just once and under 10% held by the top ten. Sample: peripheral blood, taken on day 0 of AZD1222 vaccination. These receptors were taken from an adult in good health. Both conserved end residues are part of each CDR3. Fields, in order: clone size, D gene, J gene, V gene, CDR3 protein, CDR3 DNA. The D gene is left open where the match is weak. Size is stated for part of the rows, as once, few or many counts, or as a class when the clone is expanded.

NA	NA	TRBJ2-1	TRBV7-3	CASSLRAGSSYNEQFF	TGTGCCAGCAGCTTAAGGGCGGGGAGCTCCTACAATGAGCAGTTCTTC
NA	NA	TRBJ1-4	TRBV19	CASSEVNEKLFF	TGTGCCAGTAGTGAAGTGAATGAAAAACTGTTTTTT
few	NA	TRBJ2-1	TRBV12-3/TRBV12-4	CASSRDPYNEQFF	TGTGCCAGCAGTCGTGACCCCTACAATGAGCAGTTCTTC
NA	NA	TRBJ1-2	TRBV28	CASRSDRDFNYGYTF	TGTGCCAGCAGATCCGACCGGGACTTCAACTATGGCTACACCTTC
NA	NA	TRBJ1-1	TRBV2	CASSELGRSTEAFF	TGTGCCAGCAGTGAACTGGGGAGGAGCACTGAAGCTTTCTTT
NA	TRBD1	TRBJ1-5	TRBV4-1	CASSARDSDLYSNQPQHF	TGCGCCAGCAGCGCGCGGGACAGCGATCTTTATAGCAATCAGCCCCAGCATTTT
once	NA	TRBJ1-3	TRBV5-8	CASSASNGNTIYF	TGTGCCAGCAGCGCCTCGAATGGAAACACCATATATTTT
NA	NA	TRBJ1-1	TRBV7-3	CASSLALNTEAFF	TGTGCCAGCAGCTTAGCCCTGAACACTGAAGCTTTCTTT
NA	TRBD1	TRBJ1-1	TRBV6-4	CASRPTGGTEAFF	TGTGCCAGCAGGCCGACAGGGGGGACTGAAGCTTTCTTT
once	NA	TRBJ2-6	TRBV6-6	CASSYSGANVLTF	TGTGCCAGCAGTTACAGTGGGGCCAACGTCCTGACTTTC
few	NA	TRBJ2-7	TRBV5-4	CASSPAGGYYEQYF	TGTGCCAGCAGCCCCGCTGGGGGGTACTACGAGCAGTACTTC
NA	NA	TRBJ1-5	TRBV4-1	CASSQGVGGGNQPQHF	TGCGCCAGCAGCCAAGGAGTGGGGGGGGGCAATCAGCCCCAGCATTTT
NA	NA	TRBJ1-5	TRBV12-3/TRBV12-4	CASSFGRTNPQHF	TGTGCCAGCAGTTTTGGCAGAACCAACCCCCAGCATTTT
NA	NA	TRBJ2-1	TRBV9	CASSVEGYNEQFF	TGTGCCAGCAGCGTAGAGGGCTACAATGAGCAGTTCTTC
few	TRBD1	TRBJ1-2	TRBV6-5	CASSSTGPYGYTF	TGTGCCAGCAGCTCGACAGGGCCCTATGGCTACACCTTC
NA	TRBD1	TRBJ1-3	TRBV10-3	CAIGTRDRRLGGSGNTIYF	TGTGCCATCGGGACCCGGGACAGGCGCTTGGGGGGCTCTGGAAACACCATATATTTT
NA	NA	TRBJ2-2	TRBV6-6	CASSYGNDPGGELFF	TGTGCCAGCAGTTACGGGAACGACCCGGGGGGGGAGCTGTTTTTT
once	NA	TRBJ2-3	TRBV19	CASSIGTASTDTQYF	TGTGCCAGTAGTATAGGGACAGCTAGCACAGATACGCAGTATTTT
NA	NA	TRBJ1-2	TRBV2	CGREARPYGYTF	TGTGGACGAGAGGCGAGACCCTATGGCTACACCTTC
NA	NA	TRBJ1-1	TRBV4-2	CASSQDNGLNTEAFF	TGTGCCAGCAGCCAAGACAATGGGTTGAACACTGAAGCTTTCTTT
NA	NA	TRBJ2-2	TRBV19	CASSRVELNTGELFF	TGTGCCAGTTCCAGGGTAGAGCTTAACACCGGGGAGCTGTTTTTT
NA	NA	TRBJ2-2	TRBV30	CAWSVLSTGELFF	TGTGCCTGGAGTGTTTTGTCGACCGGGGAGCTGTTTTTT
NA	NA	TRBJ1-2	TRBV12-3/TRBV12-4	CASAGANGYTF	TGTGCCAGCGCTGGGGCTAATGGCTACACCTTC
NA	NA	TRBJ1-1	TRBV19	CASIDRDTNTEAFF	TGTGCCAGTATCGACCGGGACACGAACACTGAAGCTTTCTTT
NA	NA	TRBJ1-2	TRBV20-1	CSASQQYGYTF	TGCAGTGCTAGCCAACAGTATGGCTACACCTTC
NA	NA	TRBJ1-2	TRBV13	CASSLDLGHYGYTF	TGTGCCAGCAGCTTAGATCTGGGGCACTATGGCTACACCTTC
NA	NA	TRBJ1-5	TRBV15	CATSRPPRGGRYSNQPQHF	TGTGCCACCAGCAGACCTCCCCGAGGGGGACGGTATAGCAATCAGCCCCAGCATTTT
NA	TRBD1	TRBJ1-2	TRBV6-5	CASTPDRGLWGYTF	TGTGCCAGCACTCCGGACAGGGGGCTATGGGGCTACACCTTC
NA	NA	TRBJ1-5	TRBV6-5	CASNFRGYQPQHF	TGTGCCAGCAATTTTAGGGGCTATCAGCCCCAGCATTTT
NA	NA	TRBJ1-5	TRBV2	CASRGSNQPQHF	TGTGCCAGCAGGGGGTCAAATCAGCCCCAGCATTTT
NA	NA	TRBJ1-1	TRBV2	CASNEVEAFF	TGTGCCAGCAACGAGGTAGAAGCTTTCTTT
NA	NA	TRBJ2-1	TRBV18	CASSLNSDSYNEQFF	TGTGCCAGCTCTCTGAACAGTGACTCCTACAATGAGCAGTTCTTC
NA	TRBD2	TRBJ2-7	TRBV5-8	CASSPRLAGSRGYEQYF	TGTGCCAGCAGCCCACGACTAGCGGGGAGCAGGGGATACGAGCAGTACTTC
few	TRBD2	TRBJ2-2	TRBV5-6	CASSLGPGLVGTGELFF	TGTGCCAGCAGCCTTGGGCCGGGACTAGTCGGGACCGGGGAGCTGTTTTTT
NA	NA	TRBJ1-3	TRBV2	CASSVSGWRLSSGNTIYF	TGTGCCAGCAGTGTGTCGGGTTGGAGACTATCCTCTGGAAACACCATATATTTT
NA	NA	TRBJ1-1	TRBV28	CASTTGGTEAFF	TGTGCCAGCACGACTGGGGGAACTGAAGCTTTCTTT
NA	NA	TRBJ2-1	TRBV10-3	CAISFRGRDYNEQFF	TGTGCCATCTCCTTCCGGGGACGGGACTACAATGAGCAGTTCTTC
NA	TRBD1	TRBJ2-1	TRBV7-8	CASSFVQGARGNEQFF	TGTGCCAGCAGCTTCGTACAGGGGGCGCGGGGCAATGAGCAGTTCTTC
NA	NA	TRBJ2-2	TRBV6-4	CASSDSKEGNTGELFF	TGTGCCAGCAGTGACTCGAAGGAAGGGAACACCGGGGAGCTGTTTTTT
NA	TRBD1	TRBJ1-5	TRBV19	CASSINYGTGNRPQHF	TGTGCCAGTAGTATAAATTACGGGACAGGCAATCGGCCCCAGCATTTT
NA	NA	TRBJ1-3	TRBV2	CASSESPGAYRNTIYF	TGTGCCAGCAGTGAAAGCCCGGGGGCTTATAGAAACACCATATATTTT
NA	TRBD1	TRBJ1-1	TRBV2	CATDRGLMNTEAFF	TGTGCCACCGACAGGGGACTTATGAACACTGAAGCTTTCTTT
NA	TRBD1	TRBJ1-4	TRBV2	CASSRGTGSEKLFF	TGTGCCAGCAGTCGCGGGACAGGGAGTGAAAAACTGTTTTTT
NA	NA	TRBJ2-7	TRBV6-5	CASTRAGMAEQYF	TGTGCCAGCACCCGGGCAGGGATGGCCGAGCAGTACTTC
NA	NA	TRBJ1-1	TRBV7-9	CASSLVLRNTEAFF	TGTGCCAGCAGCTTAGTTTTACGGAACACTGAAGCTTTCTTT
NA	NA	TRBJ1-1	TRBV6-2/TRBV6-3	CASSYGSTEAFF	TGTGCCAGCAGTTACGGGAGCACTGAAGCTTTCTTT
few	NA	TRBJ1-6	TRBV18	CASSHTQGSYNSPLHF	TGTGCCAGCTCACATACACAGGGCTCATATAATTCACCCCTCCACTTT
NA	TRBD1	TRBJ1-5	TRBV7-9	CASSLVAGTDNQPQHF	TGTGCCAGCAGCTTAGTTGCCGGGACAGACAATCAGCCCCAGCATTTT
NA	TRBD2	TRBJ2-7	TRBV11-2	CASSLAPDTGGEQYF	TGTGCCAGCAGCTTAGCGCCCGACACGGGGGGTGAGCAGTACTTC
NA	NA	TRBJ1-1	TRBV12-3/TRBV12-4	CASSRRGATEAFF	TGTGCCAGCAGTCGGAGGGGGGCCACTGAAGCTTTCTTT
NA	NA	TRBJ2-3	TRBV4-1	CASSQLHPYEDTQYF	TGCGCCAGCAGCCAACTTCATCCCTACGAAGATACGCAGTATTTT
NA	TRBD1	TRBJ2-5	TRBV19	CASSIWTGGAETQYF	TGTGCCAGTAGTATCTGGACAGGGGGCGCTGAGACCCAGTACTTC
NA	NA	TRBJ1-5	TRBV7-6	CAQKGRRPQHF	TGTGCCCAAAAGGGCCGTCGTCCCCAGCATTTT
NA	NA	TRBJ2-1	TRBV29-1	CSVEGGNEQFF	TGCAGCGTTGAAGGTGGGAATGAGCAGTTCTTC
NA	NA	TRBJ2-3	TRBV7-2	CASSSLTDTQYF	TGTGCCAGCAGTTCCCTCACAGATACGCAGTATTTT
NA	TRBD1	TRBJ1-2	TRBV5-4	CASSPTGEYGYTF	TGTGCCAGCAGCCCCACAGGGGAGTATGGCTACACCTTC
NA	TRBD2	TRBJ2-5	TRBV27	CASRTGTSGGRETQYF	TGTGCCAGCAGAACCGGGACTAGCGGGGGAAGGGAGACCCAGTACTTC
NA	NA	TRBJ1-5	TRBV29-1	CSVDTGNGNQPQHF	TGCAGCGTCGACACAGGTAATGGGAATCAGCCCCAGCATTTT